The 13 T cell receptor beta chains below all came from one sample that was sequenced in a study of cytomegalovirus exposure and HLA in healthy donors. Profiled with immunoSEQ multiplex PCR; TCRdb holds only in-frame clones, not every one. The table has tens of thousands of clones, roughly 95% seen once; the top ten hold around 2.5%. The source material was PBMCs. The receptors come from a young man in good health and CMV-seronegative.

The rearrangement joins TRBV27 to TRBJ1-6; TRBD1 aligns across 8 bases. V lost 1 base and J lost 9; bases outside the gene matches: 8. Germline-derived CDR1 and CDR2 are MNHEY and SMNVEV (reference sequence). The CDR3 length is 16 residues. The CDR3 region has the DNA TGTGCCAGCAGTTTATTCCCCGGCACAGGGGGTTCACCCCTCCACTTT. Residues: CASSLFPGTGGSPLHF.

This clone was seen once. Other DNA sequences from this sample encode an identical CDR3 as well. CDR3 region: CASSGQGLGTETQYF. The CDR3 nucleotides are TGTGCCAGCAGCGGACAGGGGTTAGGGACGGAGACCCAGTACTTC. The genes are TRBV9 and TRBJ2-5, with 8 bases aligning to TRBD1. CDR3 length: 15 residues. V lost 3 bases to trimming and J lost 5 bases; unmatched junction nucleotides: 9. CDR1 SGDLS and CDR2 YYNGEE come from the germline V gene.

This clone was found once. The chain couples TRBV7-9 to TRBJ1-2; 7 bases map to TRBD1. The CDR3 sequence is 14 residues long. The germline CDR1 and CDR2 sequences are SEHNR and FQNEAQ (reference sequence). V shed 6 bases and J 7 bases; nucleotides not matched to a gene: 11. The CDR3 nucleotides are TGTGCCAGCAGAACTGACAGGGATTGGGTTGGCTACACCTTC. Translation gives CASRTDRDWVGYTF.

This chain connects TRBV6-1 to TRBJ2-5; D possibly corresponds to TRBD1 (6 bases). Germline loops: CDR1 MNHNS, CDR2 SASEGT. This CDR3 spans 12 amino acids. The V end was cut by 2 bases, the J end by 5 bases, with 6 bases between. CDR3 bases: TGTGCCAGCAGTGAAAGGGGGGAGACCCAGTACTTC. This sequence encodes CASSERGETQYF.

The chain's CDR3 is CASSISGASYEQYF. Here the CDR3 DNA reads TGTGCCAGTAGTATCTCAGGGGCCTCCTACGAGCAGTACTTC. The rearrangement uses TRBV19 and TRBJ2-7; weak D call: TRBD1 (6 bases). The CDR3 length is 14 residues. CDR1 is LNHDA, CDR2 SQIVND, per germline (reference sequence). Trimming pared 3 bases from V and 0 bases from J, leaving 9 bases between. Combining the CDR3 with reference TRBV19 and TRBJ2-7 gives the whole variable domain DGGITQSPKYLFRKEGQNVTLSCEQNLNHDAMYWYRQDPGQGLRLIYYSQIVNDFQKGDIAEGYSVSREKKESFPLTVTSAQKNPTAFYLCASSISGASYEQYFGPGTRLTVT.

V gene TRBV7-9 combines with J gene TRBJ1-1; a weak D match, TRBD1 (5 bases). The CDR3 runs to 17 residues. Deletions cut 6 bases from V and 1 base from J, with 21 bases between. CDR1 SEHNR and CDR2 FQNEAQ come from the germline V gene (reference sequence). The CDR3 sequence is CASRPRPGQGKNTEAFF. As DNA, the CDR3 is TGTGCCAGCAGGCCACGTCCAGGGCAGGGAAAGAACACTGAAGCTTTCTTT. The full variable domain, completed using reference TRBV7-9 and TRBJ1-1, is DTGVSQNPRHKITKRGQNVTFRCDPISEHNRLYWYRQTLGQGPEFLTYFQNEAQLEKSRLLSDRFSAERPKGSFSTLEIQRTEQGDSAMYLCASRPRPGQGKNTEAFFGQGTRLTVV.

The chain carries TRBV5-6 and TRBJ2-5; D not certain. Near its end, the DNA agrees better with TRBJ2-7, so the J call may be wrong. Germline CDR1 reads SGHDT; CDR2 reads YYEEEE. The CDR3 sequence is 13 residues long. The CDR3 loop is CASSFPSSYEQYF. Written as DNA, the CDR3 is TGTGCCAGCAGCTTTCCTAGTTCCTACGAGCAGTACTTC.

This chain links TRBV7-9 with TRBJ2-5; 7 bases map to TRBD2. V was pared by 5 bases and J by 6 bases, with 12 bases of the junction left unmatched. Per the germline V gene, CDR1 is SEHNR and CDR2 is FQNEAQ (reference sequence). The CDR3 is 15 amino acids. The CDR3 nucleotides are TGTGCCAGCAGCCCAGCCGGGGGGATTATGAAGACCCAGTACTTC. Its translation: CASSPAGGIMKTQYF.

The chain combines TRBV7-8 with TRBJ1-1, with 11 bases matching TRBD1. Germline loops: CDR1 SGHVS, CDR2 FQNEAQ. CDR3 length: 16 residues. V lost 5 bases and J lost 6; bases outside the gene matches: 11. This CDR3 is CASSPGQGALVAEAFF. The CDR3 DNA reads as TGTGCCAGCAGCCCCGGACAGGGGGCTTTGGTGGCTGAAGCTTTCTTT.

The rearrangement joins TRBV11-2 to TRBJ1-3, with a possible D match to TRBD1 (5 bases). Germline CDR1 reads SGHAT; CDR2 reads FQNNGV. The V end lost 4 bases, the J end lost 4 bases, and 11 bases lay between the germline ends. The CDR3 loop spans 14 amino acids. The CDR3 DNA sequence: TGTGCCAGCAGCTATCGGACAATCGGAAACACCATATATTTT. As protein: CASSYRTIGNTIYF. Variable domain in full (rest from reference TRBV11-2 and TRBJ1-3): EAGVAQSPRYKIIEKRQSVAFWCNPISGHATLYWYQQILGQGPKLLIQFQNNGVVDDSQLPKDRFSAERLKGVDSTLKIQPAKLEDSAVYLCASSYRTIGNTIYFGEGSWLTVV.

The V and J genes are TRBV30 and TRBJ2-7, with TRBD2 matching over 10 bases. Germline V CDR1 and CDR2: GTSNPN, SVGIG (reference sequence). CDR3 size: 14 residues. Losses at the gene ends were 2 bases for V and 4 bases for J; bases not matched to a gene: 5. The CDR3 spells CAWSFSGRRYEQYF. The CDR3 DNA sequence: TGTGCCTGGAGTTTTAGCGGGAGGAGATACGAGCAGTACTTC.

This clone was recorded only once. The V gene is TRBV10-2, the J gene TRBJ1-2; D uncertain. CDR3 length equals 14 residues. Germline values: CDR1 WSHSY, CDR2 SAAADI. Trimming removed 0 bases from V and 8 bases from J, with 13 bases in between. The CDR3, as DNA: TGCGCCAGCAGTGAGTCGAGAGGGCTGGAAGGCTACACCTTC. Its translation: CASSESRGLEGYTF.

This rearrangement joins TRBV7-9 to TRBJ1-1; D remains unclear. V was shortened by 4 bases and J by 2 bases, with 2 bases between the two germline ends. The CDR3 totals 11 residues. The germline V gene encodes CDR1 SEHNR and CDR2 FQNEAQ (reference sequence). The CDR3 loop is CASSSNTEAFF. In nucleotides, the CDR3 is TGTGCCAGCAGCTCTAACACTGAAGCTTTCTTT.